The next 22 T cell receptor beta chains were all read from a single sample in a study of brain T cells in children with intractable seizures. Produced via immunoSEQ multiplex PCR; TCRdb's table is partial and in-frame only. In the table there are fewer than 80,000 clones, around 95% of which are singletons. Here the sequenced sample was peripheral blood, taken at surgery. All receptors come from a boy less than two years old with focal cortical dysplasia and intractable seizures.

The chain joins TRBV7-9 to TRBJ2-1, with 7 positions matching TRBD2. Germline V gene data show CDR1 as SEHNR and CDR2 as FQNEAQ (reference sequence). The CDR3 extends over 14 amino acids. The V gene end was trimmed by 11 bases and the J gene end by 5 bases; junction bases not matched to a gene: 12. CDR3 protein: CAASRSSGNNEQFF. DNA for the CDR3: TGTGCCGCTAGCAGGTCTAGCGGAAACAATGAGCAGTTCTTC.

The chain has TRBV5-8 and TRBJ2-1, with TRBD1 as a possible D gene (6 bases). The CDR3 is 15 residues long. Germline assignment: CDR1 SGHTS and CDR2 YDEGEE. With 0 bases removed from V and 6 bases from J, the gap between germline ends came to 13 bases. The CDR3 DNA sequence: TGTGCCAGCAGCTTGGACAGGGTCGGGTCCAATGAGCAGTTCTTC. Protein product: CASSLDRVGSNEQFF. The full variable domain, its missing parts supplied by reference TRBV5-8 and TRBJ2-1, is EAGVTQSPTHLIKTRGQQATLRCSPISGHTSVYWYQQALGLGLQFLLWYDEGEERNRGNFPPRFSGRQFPNYSSELNVNALELEDSALYLCASSLDRVGSNEQFFGPGTRLTVL.

The rearrangement uses TRBV29-1 and TRBJ2-1; D remains unclear. The germline CDR1 and CDR2 sequences are SQVTM and ANQGSEA. The CDR3 consists of 13 residues. The ends were cut back, 1 base at V and 7 bases at J, with 11 bases in the middle. CDR3 amino acids: CSVEASWLNEQFF. The DNA of the CDR3 is TGCAGCGTTGAAGCGTCGTGGTTGAATGAGCAGTTCTTC.

The chain is built from TRBV20-1 and TRBJ2-7; no definite D call. V lost 6 bases and J 0 bases, leaving 6 bases between the germline ends. The length of the CDR3 is 11 residues. CDR1 and CDR2 (germline): DFQATT, SNEGSKA (reference sequence). The CDR3, as DNA: TGCAGTGCGAGGAGCTCCTACGAGCAGTACTTC. It encodes CSARSSYEQYF.

CDR3 DNA: TGTGCCAGCAGCTTTGGGGACGGTTGGACTAGCGGAAACTACGAGCAGTACTTC. Its translation: CASSFGDGWTSGNYEQYF. V and J are TRBV12-1 and TRBJ2-7; TRBD2 was called by the table and not checked on the DNA. TRBV12-1 represents a pseudogene. The CDR3 consists of 18 residues.

V usage is TRBV3-1 (or the pseudogene TRBV3-2) and J usage is TRBJ2-1; D is unresolved. V lost 4 bases and J 8 bases, leaving 15 bases between the germline ends. Germline V gene sequence: CDR1 LGHDT, CDR2 YNNKEL (reference sequence). The CDR3 loop spans 14 amino acids. CDR3 region: CASSPNGLGHEQFF. In DNA form, the CDR3 reads TGTGCCAGCAGCCCTAACGGCCTCGGCCATGAGCAGTTCTTC.

This chain uses TRBV19 with TRBJ1-5; D uncertain. The CDR3 is 13 amino acids. Trimming took off 1 base at V and 6 bases at J, with 7 bases between the two ends. The V gene's germline CDR1 is LNHDA and CDR2 SQIVND (reference sequence). CDR3 in amino acids: CASSIGGSQPQHF. As DNA, the CDR3 is TGTGCCAGTAGTATAGGCGGAAGTCAGCCCCAGCATTTT.

This rearrangement joins TRBV7-9 to TRBJ2-1; 7 bases fit TRBD1. Losses at the gene ends were 5 bases for V and 2 bases for J; bases not matched to a gene: 6. This CDR3 comprises 15 residues. Looked up from germline, CDR1 is SEHNR and CDR2 is FQNEAQ (reference sequence). This chain's CDR3 is CASSKTGTAYNEQFF. CDR3 DNA sequence: TGTGCCAGCAGCAAAACCGGGACAGCCTACAATGAGCAGTTCTTC.

The chain carries TRBV5-8 and TRBJ1-3; no definite D call. Germline CDR1 SGHTS, CDR2 YDEGEE. This CDR3 spans 16 amino acids. Trimming took 3 bases from V and 0 from J, leaving 13 bases between them. Here the CDR3 DNA reads TGTGCCAGCAGCTATCTTCGGACTAGCTCTGGAAACACCATATATTTT. Protein: CASSYLRTSSGNTIYF.

The V gene is TRBV14, the J gene TRBJ2-5; D not resolved. Germline V gene lookup returns CDR1 SGHDN and CDR2 FVKESK. The CDR3 contains 16 residues. V lost 3 bases and J lost 0, with 14 bases in between. The CDR3 DNA follows: TGTGCCAGCAGCCATAATAGCCCCGTGTACCAAGAGACCCAGTACTTC. Encoded protein: CASSHNSPVYQETQYF.

This chain uses TRBV3-1 (or the pseudogene TRBV3-2) with TRBJ2-5; TRBD1 might be the D (5 bases). The ends were cut back, 0 bases at V and 2 bases at J, with 13 bases in the middle. This CDR3 is built from 16 residues. Per germline, CDR1 LGHDT and CDR2 YNNKEL (reference sequence). The CDR3 loop reads CASSQEIDSVQETQYF. CDR3 coding DNA: TGTGCCAGCAGCCAAGAAATCGACAGCGTTCAAGAGACCCAGTACTTC.

This chain uses TRBV28 with TRBJ1-5; 10 nucleotides align to TRBD1. Germline V gene lookup returns CDR1 MDHEN and CDR2 SYDVKM. After removal of 5 bases from V and 2 bases from J, the junction contained 3 bases not matched to a gene. The CDR3 length is 15 residues. The CDR3: CASSLGTGGNQPQHF. The CDR3 coding sequence is TGTGCCAGCAGTCTCGGGACAGGGGGCAATCAGCCCCAGCATTTT.

This clone was observed a single time. This chain links TRBV2 with TRBJ2-7, with 11 bases fitting TRBD2. V gave up 7 bases and J gave up 2 bases; unmatched junction bases: 10. The germline CDR1 and CDR2 sequences are SNHLY and FYNNEI. This CDR3 is built from 16 residues. The chain's CDR3 is CASMQGTSGFTYEQYF. CDR3 coding DNA: TGTGCCAGCATGCAGGGGACTAGCGGATTTACCTACGAGCAGTACTTC. Looking up the rest from reference TRBV2 and TRBJ2-7 gives the full variable domain: EPEVTQTPSHQVTQMGQEVILRCVPISNHLYFYWYRQILGQKVEFLVSFYNNEISEKSEIFDDQFSVERPDGSNFTLKIRSTKLEDSAMYFCASMQGTSGFTYEQYFGPGTRLTVT.

The chain combines TRBV7-9 with TRBJ2-5; the D is unclear. CDR3 length: 15 residues. The germline gives CDR1 SEHNR, CDR2 FQNEAQ (reference sequence). Trimming shortened V by 5 bases and J by 5 bases, and 18 bases separated the two germline ends. CDR3 bases: TGTGCCAGCAGCCTAACATCTGGAGCGACGGAGACCCAGTACTTC. Amino acid sequence: CASSLTSGATETQYF.

This clone was seen a handful of times. The gene calls are TRBV27 and TRBJ2-7; 8 positions match TRBD2. Looked up from germline, CDR1 is MNHEY and CDR2 is SMNVEV (reference sequence). V lost 5 bases to trimming and J lost 3 bases; unmatched junction nucleotides: 3. This CDR3 has 13 residues. The CDR3 region is CASSHTSGYEQYF. Here the CDR3 DNA reads TGTGCCAGCAGTCACACTAGCGGCTACGAGCAGTACTTC.

This clone was counted once. The chain employs TRBV7-8 and TRBJ2-3; the match to TRBD2 covers 14 bases. CDR1 is SGHVS, CDR2 FQNEAQ, per germline. This CDR3 is 17 amino acids long. V lost 5 bases, J lost 2 bases, and 6 bases stayed unmatched. The DNA for the CDR3 is TGTGCCAGCAGCCTGACTAGCGGGGGGGAACACACAGATACGCAGTATTTT. Its translation is CASSLTSGGEHTDTQYF.

This clone was detected once. V is TRBV7-9 and J is TRBJ2-2, with a tentative D call TRBD1 (5 bases). V lost 5 bases and J lost 2, with 12 bases in between. Germline CDR1 and CDR2: SEHNR and FQNEAQ (reference sequence). This CDR3 has 15 amino acids. CDR3 nucleotides: TGTGCCAGCAGCACGGCGACAGCAAACACCGGGGAGCTGTTTTTT. This codes for CASSTATANTGELFF.

V and J are TRBV4-1 and TRBJ1-3, with a weak D call TRBD1 (5 bases). The germline CDR1 and CDR2 sequences are MGHRA and YSYEKL. The CDR3 sequence is 17 residues long. Trimming removed 6 bases from V and 0 bases from J, with 18 bases in between. DNA of the CDR3: TGCGCCAGCAGTGTTGACGGGGCTCGCCTCTCTGGAAACACCATATATTTT. Its translation is CASSVDGARLSGNTIYF.

This chain links TRBV28 with TRBJ1-1, with a possible D match to TRBD1 (5 bases). Deletions cut 3 bases from V and 0 bases from J, with 14 bases between. CDR1 MDHEN and CDR2 SYDVKM come from the germline V gene. The CDR3 loop spans 16 amino acids. CDR3 DNA: TGTGCCAGCAGTTTTCATTCTCGGGGGATGAACACTGAAGCTTTCTTT. Its protein is CASSFHSRGMNTEAFF.

The gene calls are TRBV5-1 and TRBJ1-3; TRBD1 is a possible D gene (5 bases). CDR1 SGHRS and CDR2 YFSETQ come from the germline V gene. The CDR3 length is 15 residues. V gave up 1 base and J gave up 0 bases, with 8 bases separating them. This CDR3 reads CASSLNRSSGNTIYF. The CDR3 bases are TGCGCCAGCAGCTTGAACAGGAGCTCTGGAAACACCATATATTTT.

The genes are TRBV27 and TRBJ1-2; a weak D match, TRBD1 (5 bases). The CDR3 has 13 residues. Trimming pared 5 bases from V and 6 bases from J, leaving 13 bases between. CDR1 is MNHEY and CDR2 is SMNVEV in the germline V gene (reference sequence). The CDR3 region is CASSPRTNHGYTF. The CDR3 bases are TGTGCCAGCAGTCCCCGGACAAATCATGGCTACACCTTC.

The V and J genes are TRBV7-3 and TRBJ2-1, with TRBD1 matching 8 bases. This CDR3 has 16 amino acids. Germline CDR1 is SGHTA and CDR2 is FQGTGA. V lost 2 bases, J lost 1 base, and 4 bases stayed unmatched. The CDR3 here is CASSLSGGWSYNEQFF. The CDR3, as DNA: TGTGCCAGCAGCTTATCAGGGGGCTGGTCCTACAATGAGCAGTTCTTC.